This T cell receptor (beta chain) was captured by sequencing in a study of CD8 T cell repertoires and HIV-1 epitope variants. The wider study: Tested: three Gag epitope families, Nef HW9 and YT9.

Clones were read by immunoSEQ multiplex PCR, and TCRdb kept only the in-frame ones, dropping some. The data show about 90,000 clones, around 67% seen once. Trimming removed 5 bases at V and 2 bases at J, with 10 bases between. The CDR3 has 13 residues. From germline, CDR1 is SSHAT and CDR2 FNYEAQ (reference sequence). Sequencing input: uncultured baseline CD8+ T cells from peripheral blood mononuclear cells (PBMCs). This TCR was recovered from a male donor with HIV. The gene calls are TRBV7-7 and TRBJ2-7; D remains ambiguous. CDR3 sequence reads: CASSPGLTYEQYF. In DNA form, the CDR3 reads TGTGCCAGCAGCCCCGGGCTGACCTACGAGCAGTACTTC. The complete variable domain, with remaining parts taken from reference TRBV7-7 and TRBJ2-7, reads GAGVSQSPRYKVTKRGQDVTLRCDPISSHATLYWYQQALGQGPEFLTYFNYEAQPDKSGLPSDRFSAERPEGSISTLTIQRTEQRDSAMYRCASSPGLTYEQYFGPGTRLTVT.